Sequencing of this T cell receptor (beta chain) was carried out in a study of blood T cell repertoires in COVID-19 (dated by TCRdb to the early 2020s). About the full investigation: The collaborator samples originated in the United States, Italy and Spain and spanned the acute and convalescent phases of COVID-19. The material from the prospective study consisted of cDNA or gDNA derived from T cells, B-cell-depleted T cells, or PBMCs. The dataset comprised deeply sampled blood TCRbeta repertoires from subjects exposed to, actively infected with, or recovered from COVID-19. The repertoires were made available in a free public database intended to serve as a resource for research on the immune response to SARS-CoV-2. The samples were drawn from two sources: the first 160 participants of the ongoing ImmuneRACE study, and 950 to 1,500 subjects contributed by 6 global collaborators. Sample metadata almost always included a de-identified subject ID, COVID-19 status, age in years and sex. Where HLA class I and class II types were available, the types were taken from metadata supplied by the sample provider, not from assay-based typing.

Participants in the prospective study were enrolled through a virtual design, were aged roughly 18 to 90 years, and lived in some 24 United States geographic areas. In the prospective study, cohorts were assigned on the basis of participant-reported clinical history obtained from a screening survey and a study questionnaire. Recovered participants in ImmuneRACE Cohort 3 were defined as having two consecutive negative NP/OP PCR tests, clearance from a healthcare professional, or resolution of symptoms. Each participant in the prospective study had whole blood, serum and a nasopharyngeal or oropharyngeal swab collected by mobile phlebotomists. Participants in the prospective study had the option to provide additional blood draws and questionnaires over an approximately two-month period. Prospective study blood samples were shipped either frozen or at room temperature before DNA extraction. The immunoSEQ Assay, a bias-controlled multiplex PCR, was used to amplify TCRbeta CDR3 regions from genomic DNA. Per the original workflow: The number of nucleated cells in each sample was estimated from the amplification of reference gene primers within the assay. To quantify the absolute abundance of each unique TCRbeta CDR3 rearrangement, sequence reads were collapsed and filtered. Productive Simpson clonality was computed per sample as the square root of Simpson's diversity index over productive rearrangements. Sourced from immuneACCESS, this table was stored by TCRdb with only in-frame sequences that have V and J called. A share of the clones is absent; for the studies checked, an unresolved V gene accounts for under half, and the remainder has no known explanation. D and trimming were read from the DNA, whereas the V and J calls and clone size are those reported in that table. The sample yields around 380,000 clones; approximately 89% were counted once. The top ten constitute 1% to 1.5% of the sample.

This clone was recorded only once. The clone's antigen remains unknown. No much larger clonotype is one base removed from it; base qualities were not supplied. Results and caveats for the whole study, not just this receptor: The quantity of clinical and demographic metadata differed by source and by participant and was supplied without curation.

The TCR originated in a man aged 25 to 45 who had recovered from COVID-19. Sequencing input: PBMCs or T cells enriched from blood (not recorded which).

The sequenced DNA is TGTGCCAGCACCCCCTCCACAGATACGCAGTATTTT. Its translation reads: CASTPSTDTQYF. The sequence is built from TRBV11-2 and TRBJ2-3; no D segment can be confidently identified. CDR1 and CDR2 were assigned from the germline V gene as SGHAT and FQNNGV. The cysteine opens and the phenylalanine closes a CDR3 of 12 amino acids. Just CDR3 DNA is preserved here, 36 bases in frame from base 1. V gives up 7 bases and J gives up 2 bases, and the segment between their germline ends measures 7 bases.